The clone carrying this T cell receptor (beta chain) was seen ten or more times. Its cognate antigen is unknown. From germline, CDR1 is SGHTA and CDR2 FQGNSA. V was pared by 1 base and J by 7 bases, with 7 bases between. The CDR3 contains 13 residues. The data stem from a study of T cells after yellow fever vaccination. General study points: Although the secondary response was weaker, it peaked faster, at day 5 versus 15. The study re-detected most primary-vaccination clones after the booster (approximately 96% CD4, around 89% CD8). A small proportion of clonotypes was detected in both the CD4 and CD8 compartments.

A 5'RACE template-switching step, the method used to make TCR cDNA, added a universal primer site and UMIs. TCRdb analysed the 5' RACE reads with MiXCR anew, one entry per CDR3 protein. The sample shows hundreds of thousands of distinct CDR3 sequences, approximately 5.7% of them seen only once. The input for sequencing was PBMCs, taken 5 days after the yellow fever booster vaccination. The TCR sequence derives from a man aged 25-45 years who received the YFV17D yellow fever vaccine. The V call is TRBV7-2, the J call TRBJ2-2, with D unresolved. The CDR3 DNA reads TGTGCCAGCAGCTTAGTGATTAACGGGGAGCTGTTTTTT. Translated: CASSLVINGELFF.